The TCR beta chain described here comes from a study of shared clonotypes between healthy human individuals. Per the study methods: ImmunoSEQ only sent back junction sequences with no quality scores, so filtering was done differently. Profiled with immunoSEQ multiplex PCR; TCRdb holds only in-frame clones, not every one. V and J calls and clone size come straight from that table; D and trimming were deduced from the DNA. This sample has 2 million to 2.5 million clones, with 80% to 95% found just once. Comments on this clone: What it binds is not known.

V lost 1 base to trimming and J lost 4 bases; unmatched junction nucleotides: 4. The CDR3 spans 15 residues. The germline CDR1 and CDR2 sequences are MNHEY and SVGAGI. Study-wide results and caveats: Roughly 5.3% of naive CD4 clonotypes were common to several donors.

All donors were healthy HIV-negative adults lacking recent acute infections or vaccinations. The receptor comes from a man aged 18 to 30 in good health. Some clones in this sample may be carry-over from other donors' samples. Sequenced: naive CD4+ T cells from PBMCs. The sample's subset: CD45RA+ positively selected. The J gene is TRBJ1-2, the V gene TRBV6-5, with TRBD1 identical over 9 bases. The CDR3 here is CASSYLGQGSYGYTF. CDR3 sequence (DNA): TGTGCCAGCAGTTACTTGGGACAGGGTTCCTATGGCTACACCTTC.